The clone carrying this T cell receptor beta chain has only a few counts. These data belong to a study of blood T cell repertoires in COVID-19. V was clipped by 5 bases and J by 2 bases; unmatched bases: 6. The CDR3 has 16 residues. Germline V gives CDR1 MDHEN, CDR2 SYDVKM. Profiled with immunoSEQ multiplex PCR; TCRdb holds only in-frame clones, not every one. This table has more than 250,000 clones, about nine tenths appearing once. The sequencing sample was made of peripheral blood. This receptor was obtained from a man in his fifties or sixties with active or convalescent COVID-19. The chain employs TRBV28 and TRBJ2-1, with 10 nucleotides matching TRBD2. CDR3 DNA sequence: TGTGCCAGCAGTCCGCTAGCGGGAGTTGCCTACAATGAGCAGTTCTTC. It specifies CASSPLAGVAYNEQFF.